This T cell receptor beta chain was documented in a study of response to subunit inactivated influenza vaccine (dated by TCRdb to the late 2010s). Context from the whole study: Deep quantitative profiling of the T cell receptor repertoire was used in the study to follow responses to a trivalent subunit inactivated influenza vaccine.

On this clonotype: Its antigen remains unidentified. Nothing much larger sits one base from this clone, and base qualities are not available.

Library creation used RT-PCR. This sample was sequenced with an Illumina HiSeq 2500. Through fastp at Q25 and MiXCR, TCRdb rebuilt clones from the public reads, retaining in-frame beta chains. All rows with the same CDR3 protein become a single entry with the most common DNA and genes. The sample has around 650,000 distinct CDR3 sequences on record, approximately 15% of them singletons. Jointly, the top ten make up more than 9% of the sample. Findings and caveats that apply to the study as a whole: The authors suggested that each seasonal influenza vaccination may recruit only a limited number of new T cells.

There are 13 amino acids in the CDR3, from cysteine to phenylalanine inclusive. Only the CDR3 portion is preserved as DNA: 39 bases, with reading frame beginning at the first base. The germline V gene supplies CDR1 SGHTA and CDR2 FQGNSA. V is cut by 10 bases and J by 5 bases, and the space between the germline ends is 15 bases. The chain is encoded by TRBV7-2 joined to TRBJ2-1; no D gene is confidently identified. Sequences were derived from PBMCs from blood, sampled less than 13 days after vaccination. The clonotype was recovered from a man aged 45 to 65 who received an inactivated influenza vaccine. Donor details come from another sample of the same person, matched by shared clones. The CDR3 region reads CATRQPVDNEQFF. The DNA sequence follows: TGTGCCACCCGCCAACCGGTGGACAATGAGCAGTTCTTC.